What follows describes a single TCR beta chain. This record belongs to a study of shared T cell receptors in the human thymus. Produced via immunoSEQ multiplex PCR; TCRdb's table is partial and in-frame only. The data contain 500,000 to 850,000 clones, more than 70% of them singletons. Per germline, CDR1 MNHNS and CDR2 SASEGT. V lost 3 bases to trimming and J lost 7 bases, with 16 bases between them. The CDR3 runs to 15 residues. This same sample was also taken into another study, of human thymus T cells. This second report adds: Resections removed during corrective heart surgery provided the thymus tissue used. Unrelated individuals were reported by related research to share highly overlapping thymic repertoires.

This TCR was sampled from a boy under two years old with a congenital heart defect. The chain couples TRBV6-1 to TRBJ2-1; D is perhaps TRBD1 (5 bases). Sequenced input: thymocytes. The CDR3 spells CASSEAGQGGNEQFF. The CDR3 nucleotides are TGTGCCAGCAGTGAGGCTGGGCAGGGTGGGAATGAGCAGTTCTTC.